This T cell receptor beta chain came from a study of human thymus T cells. Clones were sequenced by immunoSEQ multiplex PCR, and TCRdb holds only the in-frame ones, with some missing. Among some 57,000 clones, approximately 95% were seen once, and the ten largest hold roughly 5.6%. The V gene lost 2 bases and the J gene lost 3 bases, with 5 bases spanning the gap. This CDR3 contains 13 residues. Germline CDR1 reads SNHLY; CDR2 reads FYNNEI. The TCR sequence derives from a boy under two years old with a congenital heart defect but otherwise immunologically healthy. This chain connects TRBV2 to TRBJ1-5; D is uncertain. Sequencing was done on a sample of blood. DNA for the CDR3: TGTGCCAGCAGTGAAAGTCCCAATCAGCCCCAGCATTTT. Its protein is CASSESPNQPQHF.